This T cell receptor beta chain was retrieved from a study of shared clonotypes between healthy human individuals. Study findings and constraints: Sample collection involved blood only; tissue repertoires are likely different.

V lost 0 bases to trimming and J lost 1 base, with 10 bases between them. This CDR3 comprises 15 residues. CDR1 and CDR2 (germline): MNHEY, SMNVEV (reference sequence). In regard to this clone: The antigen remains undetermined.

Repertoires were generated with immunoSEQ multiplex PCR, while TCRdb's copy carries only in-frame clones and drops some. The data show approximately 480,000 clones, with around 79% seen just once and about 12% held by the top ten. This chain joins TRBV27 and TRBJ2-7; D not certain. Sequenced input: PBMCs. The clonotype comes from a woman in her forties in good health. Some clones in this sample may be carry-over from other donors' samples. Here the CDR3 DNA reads TGTGCCAGCAGTTTATCCCGTCGGAATTCCTACGAGCAGTACTTC. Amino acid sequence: CASSLSRRNSYEQYF.